Here is one T cell receptor beta chain with its context. Other DNA sequences of this sample code for an identical CDR3. The data were produced by immunoSEQ multiplex PCR, yet TCRdb's version contains in-frame clones alone and is incomplete. The sample comprises 67,000 or so clones, over 80% of which are singletons, and about 3.7% rests with the top ten. The data are from a study of OX40 agonist ivuxolimab in advanced cancers. The timepoints at which blood was sampled were baseline, cycle 4 day 1, and cycle 7 day 1. Trimming took off 6 bases at V and 3 bases at J, with 30 bases between the two ends. This CDR3 has 19 residues. Germline V gene lookup returns CDR1 LNHNV and CDR2 YYDKDF (reference sequence).

This sequence was found in an adult with an advanced solid tumor such as melanoma, head and neck, liver or kidney cancer. The sequencing here drew on CD4+ or CD8+ T cells sorted from blood, taken in a trial of the OX40 agonist ivuxolimab. V gene TRBV15 combines with J gene TRBJ2-7; the D gene is possibly TRBD2 (6 bases). CDR3 in DNA: TGTGCCACCAGATCATTTCCCGGGACTCCAATCGACCCGAACTACGAGCAGTACTTC. Its translation is CATRSFPGTPIDPNYEQYF.